Listed below are T cell receptor beta chains from one sample, sequenced in a study of identical twins. TCRdb ran MiXCR on the 5' RACE reads and lists one entry per CDR3 protein. The sample has 300,000 to 400,000 distinct CDR3 sequences, approximately 13% seen once. The sample was also reused in another study, on yellow fever vaccine responses in identical twins.

Sequenced: CD8+ T cells sorted from blood. These receptors were obtained from a woman between 18 and 29 years old in good health. Each CDR3 is given with its conserved first and last residue. The order of the fields is CDR3 length, D gene, J gene, V gene, clone size, CDR3 DNA, CDR3 protein. D genes are given only for firm matches. Some rows mark clone size as missing; the rest say once, few, many or name a class of expanded clone.

len: 15
d_gene: TRBD2
j_gene: TRBJ2-5
v_gene: TRBV6-2/TRBV6-3
abundance: NA
CDR3nt: TGTGCCAGCTCACTAGCGGCGACTGCCCAAGAGACCCAGTACTTC
CDR3aa: CASSLAATAQETQYF

len: 12
d_gene: TRBD2
j_gene: TRBJ2-7
v_gene: TRBV10-2
abundance: few
CDR3nt: TGCGCCAGCAGAACGGGACTAAACGAGCAGTACTTC
CDR3aa: CASRTGLNEQYF

len: 14
d_gene: NA
j_gene: TRBJ2-1
v_gene: TRBV12-3/TRBV12-4
abundance: many
CDR3nt: TGTGCCAGCAGGCTGCGGTCTGAGGGTGATGAGCAGTTCTTC
CDR3aa: CASRLRSEGDEQFF

len: 21
d_gene: TRBD2
j_gene: TRBJ2-3
v_gene: TRBV11-2
abundance: once
CDR3nt: TGTGCCAGCAGCTCGACTAGCGGGGGGGCTGACACGAAAAAACTCACAGATACGCAGTATTTT
CDR3aa: CASSSTSGGADTKKLTDTQYF

len: 15
d_gene: NA
j_gene: TRBJ2-5
v_gene: TRBV12-3/TRBV12-4
abundance: few
CDR3nt: TGTGCCAGCAGTTCGATGGGGAGGCCTTCGGAGACCCAGTACTTC
CDR3aa: CASSSMGRPSETQYF

len: 11
d_gene: NA
j_gene: TRBJ2-5
v_gene: TRBV2
abundance: NA
CDR3nt: TGTGCCACCACGACCAGAGAGACCCAGTACTTC
CDR3aa: CATTTRETQYF

len: 15
d_gene: NA
j_gene: TRBJ1-2
v_gene: TRBV27
abundance: few
CDR3nt: TGTGCCAGCAGTTCGGGATCGACCCCCTCATATGGCTACACCTTC
CDR3aa: CASSSGSTPSYGYTF

len: 15
d_gene: TRBD1
j_gene: TRBJ2-7
v_gene: TRBV20-1
abundance: NA
CDR3nt: TGCAGTGCTAGAGACGGCGACAGGGGTCACTACGAGCAGTACTTC
CDR3aa: CSARDGDRGHYEQYF

len: 18
d_gene: TRBD1
j_gene: TRBJ2-2
v_gene: TRBV27
abundance: NA
CDR3nt: TGTGCCAGCAGCCCCTATGAGACAGGGGGCTGGGACACCGGGGAGCTGTTTTTT
CDR3aa: CASSPYETGGWDTGELFF

len: 15
d_gene: NA
j_gene: TRBJ1-5
v_gene: TRBV21-1
abundance: few
CDR3nt: TGTGCCAGCAGCAAATCGATCCGGGAAGGACAGCCCCAGCATTTT
CDR3aa: CASSKSIREGQPQHF

len: 16
d_gene: TRBD2
j_gene: TRBJ2-1
v_gene: TRBV5-6
abundance: many
CDR3nt: TGTGCCAGCAGTCCCCTCGGGACTAGCGGGAAAAATGAGCAGTTCTTC
CDR3aa: CASSPLGTSGKNEQFF

len: 15
d_gene: TRBD2
j_gene: TRBJ2-1
v_gene: TRBV5-1
abundance: many
CDR3nt: TGCGCCAGCAGCTTCTCGGGACTAAACTACAATGAGCAGTTCTTC
CDR3aa: CASSFSGLNYNEQFF

len: 16
d_gene: TRBD2
j_gene: TRBJ2-2
v_gene: TRBV9
abundance: few
CDR3nt: TGTGCCAGCAGCGTAGCTACCGGGAGGGGCACCGGGGAGCTGTTTTTT
CDR3aa: CASSVATGRGTGELFF

len: 15
d_gene: NA
j_gene: TRBJ2-5
v_gene: TRBV20-1
abundance: NA
CDR3nt: TGCAGTGCTAGGGTAATTGGGACAAGCCAAGAGACCCAGTACTTC
CDR3aa: CSARVIGTSQETQYF

len: 14
d_gene: NA
j_gene: TRBJ1-4
v_gene: TRBV7-6
abundance: NA
CDR3nt: TGTGCCAGCAGCGCTCAAGGGGGATTCGAAAAACTGTTTTTT
CDR3aa: CASSAQGGFEKLFF

len: 15
d_gene: NA
j_gene: TRBJ2-7
v_gene: TRBV21-1
abundance: NA
CDR3nt: TGTGCCAGCAGCAATATTCTGCGGGGGTCCTACGAGCAGTACTTC
CDR3aa: CASSNILRGSYEQYF

len: 13
d_gene: NA
j_gene: TRBJ1-4
v_gene: TRBV4-1
abundance: NA
CDR3nt: TGCGCCAGCAGCCACCCCTGGGGTGAAAAACTGTTTTTT
CDR3aa: CASSHPWGEKLFF

len: 15
d_gene: TRBD2
j_gene: TRBJ2-1
v_gene: TRBV12-3/TRBV12-4
abundance: few
CDR3nt: TGTGCCAGCAGTTTACCCGGGGAGGGATATTTTGAGCAGTTCTTC
CDR3aa: CASSLPGEGYFEQFF

len: 16
d_gene: TRBD2
j_gene: TRBJ2-7
v_gene: TRBV7-9
abundance: few
CDR3nt: TGTGCCAGCAGCTTAGGTGCGGGAGGGACAAACTACGAGCAGTACTTC
CDR3aa: CASSLGAGGTNYEQYF

len: 15
d_gene: NA
j_gene: TRBJ2-1
v_gene: TRBV5-5
abundance: once
CDR3nt: TGTGCCAGCACCTTTTGGGGGGCAGCCTACAATGAGCAGTTCTTC
CDR3aa: CASTFWGAAYNEQFF

len: 11
d_gene: NA
j_gene: TRBJ1-1
v_gene: TRBV9
abundance: NA
CDR3nt: TGTGCCAGCAGTCCGGCCACTGAAGCTTTCTTT
CDR3aa: CASSPATEAFF

len: 20
d_gene: TRBD2
j_gene: TRBJ2-7
v_gene: TRBV11-1
abundance: NA
CDR3nt: TGTGCCAGCAGCTTTTTTAGCCAGGTAACTAGCGGGAGCAGGAACTACGAGCAGTACTTC
CDR3aa: CASSFFSQVTSGSRNYEQYF

len: 13
d_gene: NA
j_gene: TRBJ1-1
v_gene: TRBV7-9
abundance: NA
CDR3nt: TGTGCCAGCAGCCCCAAAGACGTCCGTGAAGCTTTCTTT
CDR3aa: CASSPKDVREAFF

len: 16
d_gene: NA
j_gene: TRBJ2-3
v_gene: TRBV20-1
abundance: NA
CDR3nt: TGCAGTGCTCGCCCCGGACTATCCGATTTCACAGATACGCAGTATTTT
CDR3aa: CSARPGLSDFTDTQYF

len: 17
d_gene: TRBD2
j_gene: TRBJ2-1
v_gene: TRBV4-1
abundance: few
CDR3nt: TGCGCCAGCAGCCAAGATCAATTAGCGGGAGGGAACAATGAGCAGTTCTTC
CDR3aa: CASSQDQLAGGNNEQFF

len: 10
d_gene: NA
j_gene: TRBJ2-1
v_gene: TRBV29-1
abundance: NA
CDR3nt: TGCAGCGTTGAAGATAAGGAGCAGTTCTTC
CDR3aa: CSVEDKEQFF

len: 14
d_gene: NA
j_gene: TRBJ2-3
v_gene: TRBV10-2
abundance: few
CDR3nt: TGCGCCAGCAGTGACATCCAGGGCACAGATACGCAGTATTTT
CDR3aa: CASSDIQGTDTQYF

len: 17
d_gene: TRBD2
j_gene: TRBJ2-3
v_gene: TRBV15
abundance: many
CDR3nt: TGTGCCACCAGCAGAGGTGTCGGGACTAGCGGCACAGATACGCAGTATTTT
CDR3aa: CATSRGVGTSGTDTQYF

len: 11
d_gene: NA
j_gene: TRBJ1-1
v_gene: TRBV6-5
abundance: many
CDR3nt: TGTGCCAGCAGCACAGGAGGTGAAGCTTTCTTT
CDR3aa: CASSTGGEAFF

len: 16
d_gene: NA
j_gene: TRBJ2-2
v_gene: TRBV24-1
abundance: many
CDR3nt: TGTGCCACCAGTGACACCCTTAGCGGAGTCACCGGGGAGCTGTTTTTT
CDR3aa: CATSDTLSGVTGELFF

len: 16
d_gene: NA
j_gene: TRBJ1-1
v_gene: TRBV12-3/TRBV12-4
abundance: NA
CDR3nt: TGTGCCAGCAGTTTCGGGGGTTCGATTTGGAACACTGAAGCTTTCTTT
CDR3aa: CASSFGGSIWNTEAFF

len: 16
d_gene: TRBD2
j_gene: TRBJ2-5
v_gene: TRBV9
abundance: NA
CDR3nt: TGTGCCAGCAGCGAAACCGGTGGGGGGGACCAAGAGACCCAGTACTTC
CDR3aa: CASSETGGGDQETQYF

len: 16
d_gene: NA
j_gene: TRBJ2-1
v_gene: TRBV29-1
abundance: few
CDR3nt: TGCAGCGTTGAAGGGGTGGCGGGAAGCTCCTACAATGAGCAGTTCTTC
CDR3aa: CSVEGVAGSSYNEQFF

len: 15
d_gene: TRBD1
j_gene: TRBJ1-1
v_gene: TRBV27
abundance: many
CDR3nt: TGTGCCAGCAGCCTAAGACAGGGCATGAACACTGAAGCTTTCTTT
CDR3aa: CASSLRQGMNTEAFF

len: 14
d_gene: NA
j_gene: TRBJ2-4
v_gene: TRBV7-8
abundance: once
CDR3nt: TGTGCCAGCAGCTTAGTGGCGTCTGGGGACATTCAGTACTTC
CDR3aa: CASSLVASGDIQYF

len: 16
d_gene: NA
j_gene: TRBJ2-3
v_gene: TRBV13
abundance: few
CDR3nt: TGTGCCAGCAGCCGGGAACGTAGCGGCAGCACAGATACGCAGTATTTT
CDR3aa: CASSRERSGSTDTQYF

len: 17
d_gene: TRBD2
j_gene: TRBJ2-3
v_gene: TRBV29-1
abundance: few
CDR3nt: TGCAGCGTTGAGGGTTGGGGAACTAGCGGGAGGACAGATACGCAGTATTTT
CDR3aa: CSVEGWGTSGRTDTQYF

len: 13
d_gene: TRBD2
j_gene: TRBJ2-3
v_gene: TRBV27
abundance: few
CDR3nt: TGTGCCAGCAGTAGCGGGAGCGCAGATACGCAGTATTTT
CDR3aa: CASSSGSADTQYF

len: 17
d_gene: TRBD2
j_gene: TRBJ2-1
v_gene: TRBV19
abundance: NA
CDR3nt: TGTGCCAGTAGTATACTAGCGGGGCAAAGCTCCTACAATGAGCAGTTCTTC
CDR3aa: CASSILAGQSSYNEQFF

len: 15
d_gene: TRBD2
j_gene: TRBJ2-1
v_gene: TRBV6-1
abundance: NA
CDR3nt: TGTGCCAGCAACCAGGGACTAGCGGGAGGGGGTGAGCAGTTCTTC
CDR3aa: CASNQGLAGGGEQFF

len: 14
d_gene: TRBD1
j_gene: TRBJ2-7
v_gene: TRBV29-1
abundance: few
CDR3nt: TGCAGCGTTCGCACGGGGACAGGGGCCTACGAGCAGTACTTC
CDR3aa: CSVRTGTGAYEQYF

len: 11
d_gene: NA
j_gene: TRBJ2-2
v_gene: TRBV12-3/TRBV12-4
abundance: many
CDR3nt: TGTGCCAGCAGTTACACCGGGGAGCTGTTTTTT
CDR3aa: CASSYTGELFF

len: 16
d_gene: NA
j_gene: TRBJ2-1
v_gene: TRBV7-6
abundance: NA
CDR3nt: TGTGCCAGCAGCTTAGCTGCCAGGGTCAGTCGGCATGAGCAGTTCTTC
CDR3aa: CASSLAARVSRHEQFF

len: 11
d_gene: NA
j_gene: TRBJ2-1
v_gene: TRBV7-9
abundance: NA
CDR3nt: TGTGCCAGCAGCTTAGAGCGGGAGCAGTTCTTC
CDR3aa: CASSLEREQFF

len: 15
d_gene: NA
j_gene: TRBJ2-7
v_gene: TRBV4-1
abundance: NA
CDR3nt: TGCGCCAGCAGCCTTGCCGGGACACTTTCCTACGAGCAGTACTTC
CDR3aa: CASSLAGTLSYEQYF

len: 14
d_gene: NA
j_gene: TRBJ2-7
v_gene: TRBV5-1
abundance: few
CDR3nt: TGCGCCAGCAGCTGGCGGACAGAGAGCTACGAGCAGTACTTC
CDR3aa: CASSWRTESYEQYF

len: 15
d_gene: TRBD1
j_gene: TRBJ1-2
v_gene: TRBV12-3/TRBV12-4
abundance: many
CDR3nt: TGTGCCAGCAGTCCCCCCGGGACAGGATCCTATGGCTACACCTTC
CDR3aa: CASSPPGTGSYGYTF

len: 14
d_gene: NA
j_gene: TRBJ1-1
v_gene: TRBV4-1
abundance: few
CDR3nt: TGCGCCAGCAGCCGCTGGGGTATGAACACTGAAGCTTTCTTT
CDR3aa: CASSRWGMNTEAFF

len: 16
d_gene: TRBD2
j_gene: TRBJ2-5
v_gene: TRBV27
abundance: NA
CDR3nt: TGTGCCAGCAGCCCGATAGCGGGGGACCGCCAAGAGACCCAGTACTTC
CDR3aa: CASSPIAGDRQETQYF

len: 12
d_gene: NA
j_gene: TRBJ2-3
v_gene: TRBV29-1
abundance: NA
CDR3nt: TGCAGCGCCCCACAGGGAACAGATACGCAGTATTTT
CDR3aa: CSAPQGTDTQYF

len: 14
d_gene: TRBD1
j_gene: TRBJ1-1
v_gene: TRBV15
abundance: NA
CDR3nt: TGTGCCACCAGCAGTTCAATAGGGGACAGTGAAGCTTTCTTT
CDR3aa: CATSSSIGDSEAFF

len: 15
d_gene: NA
j_gene: TRBJ1-1
v_gene: TRBV5-1
abundance: many
CDR3nt: TGCGCCAGCAGTGACCAGGGTTACATGAACACTGAAGCTTTCTTT
CDR3aa: CASSDQGYMNTEAFF

len: 14
d_gene: NA
j_gene: TRBJ2-7
v_gene: TRBV6-5
abundance: few
CDR3nt: TGTGCCAGCAGTTACCAGATTGGAACCTACGAGCAGTACTTC
CDR3aa: CASSYQIGTYEQYF

len: 15
d_gene: TRBD1
j_gene: TRBJ2-1
v_gene: TRBV5-1
abundance: many
CDR3nt: TGCGCCAGCAGCTTGGAGGGACAGGGGACCGATGAGCAGTTCTTC
CDR3aa: CASSLEGQGTDEQFF

len: 13
d_gene: NA
j_gene: TRBJ2-1
v_gene: TRBV24-1
abundance: NA
CDR3nt: TGTGCCACCAGTTCGGACGGATACAATGAGCAGTTCTTC
CDR3aa: CATSSDGYNEQFF